This T cell receptor (beta chain) appears in the sequencing data of a study of blood T cell dynamics during melanoma immunotherapy. Clones were read by immunoSEQ multiplex PCR, and TCRdb kept only the in-frame ones, dropping some. Altogether about 28,000 clones are present, approximately 80% being singletons, with the ten largest covering approximately 10%. As to time point: week 3, after first cycle of checkpoint inhibitor. CDR3 length equals 17 residues. From germline, CDR1 is SNHLY and CDR2 FYNNEI. Comment on this clone: One end of the junction does not line up with germline, which may come from a read error.

Sequenced here: blood, sampled from a patient treated with checkpoint blockade. V is TRBV2 and J is TRBJ2-7; tentative D call: TRBD2 (6 bases). This receptor was identified in a human donor with melanoma. Here the CDR3 DNA reads TGTGCCAGCCGTGACCCCCGCCTCGCGGGATCGGACTACGAGCAGTACTTC. It specifies CASRDPRLAGSDYEQYF. Full variable domain (remainder filled in from reference TRBV2 and TRBJ2-7): EPEVTQTPSHQVTQMGQEVILRCVPISNHLYFYWYRQILGQKVEFLVSFYNNEISEKSEIFDDQFSVERPDGSNFTLKIRSTKLEDSAMYFCASRDPRLAGSDYEQYFGPGTRLTVT.